This entry lists 18 T cell receptor beta chains sequenced from one sample in a study of T cell clonality in common variable immunodeficiency. Some clones are missing from TCRdb's copy, which holds only in-frame ones; the method was immunoSEQ multiplex PCR. The specimen has 40,000 to 45,000 clones, none found just once. What was sequenced was peripheral blood mononuclear cells. These receptors originate from a person aged 18 to 75 in good health.

This clone has ten or more counts. Read data end 3 residues before the CDR3 end; the end is taken from the germline J gene. The chain employs TRBV5-1 and TRBJ2-2; TRBD2 matches at 10 bases. Trimming removed 2 bases from V and 4 bases from J; junction bases left unmatched: 5. The CDR3 consists of 16 residues. CDR1 and CDR2 from the germline V gene are SGHRS and YFSETQ. The CDR3 DNA, read in part, is TGCGCCAGCAGCTTCGGACTAGCGGATCCCACCGGGGAG. Amino acids: CASSFGLADPTGE. The complete CDR3 protein is CASSFGLADPTGELFF. Together with reference TRBV5-1 and TRBJ2-2, the CDR3 gives the full variable domain: KAGVTQTPRYLIKTRGQQVTLSCSPISGHRSVSWYQQTPGQGLQFLFEYFSETQRNKGNFPGRFSGRQFSNSRSEMNVSTLELGDSALYLCASSFGLADPTGELFFGEGSRLTVL.

This clone was counted only a few times. The read ends 3 residues early relative to the CDR3; the germline J gene fills the gap. J is TRBJ2-7 and V is TRBV2; 8 bases are shared with TRBD2. CDR1 SNHLY and CDR2 FYNNEI come from the germline V gene. V dropped 7 bases and J dropped 3; count of bases not matched to a gene: 5. The CDR3 is 13 residues long. The CDR3 here is CASKAGEIYEQYF. The sequenced part of the CDR3 DNA is TGTGCCAGCAAAGCGGGAGAGATCTACGAG.

This clone was found many times. The sequenced fragment ends 3 residues before the CDR3 boundary, so the rest is inferred from the germline J gene. The chain joins TRBV20-1 to TRBJ2-1; 8 bases fit TRBD1. Looked up from germline, CDR1 is DFQATT and CDR2 is SNEGSKA (reference sequence). J lost 0 bases, V lost 6 bases, and 7 bases had no gene match. There are 15 residues in the CDR3. CDR3: CSATTGESSYNEQFF. The sequenced part of the CDR3 DNA is TGCAGTGCAACGACAGGGGAAAGCTCCTACAATGAG.

Many counts were recorded for this clone. Read data end 3 residues before the CDR3 end; the end is taken from the germline J gene. The J gene is TRBJ2-5, the V gene TRBV3-1 (or the pseudogene TRBV3-2); D gene unclear. The CDR3 sequence is 11 residues long. Trimming removed 1 base at V and 5 bases at J, with 2 bases between. Germline CDR1 is LGHDT and CDR2 is YNNKEL (reference sequence). CDR3: CASSQAETQYF. CDR3 bases read: TGTGCCAGCAGCCAAGCGGAGACC.

This clone was recorded many times. The read terminates 3 residues ahead of where the CDR3 ends, so the germline J gene completes it. The chain recombines TRBV5-1 with TRBJ2-5; 14 bases map to TRBD2. Germline loops: CDR1 SGHRS, CDR2 YFSETQ. CDR3 length equals 17 residues. Trimming cost V 0 bases and J 5 bases; bases outside gene matches: 6. CDR3 residues: CASSLGGLAGAMETQYF. CDR3 DNA (partial): TGCGCCAGCAGCTTGGGGGGACTAGCGGGAGCGATGGAGACC.

On this clone: The read finishes 3 residues shy of the CDR3 end, and the germline J gene is used to complete it. This chain connects TRBV7-6 to TRBJ2-5; 10 bases line up with TRBD2. V was clipped by 5 bases and J by 4 bases; unmatched bases: 4. The CDR3 consists of 14 residues. Germline V gene data show CDR1 as SGHVS and CDR2 as FNYEAQ. CDR3 loop: CASSPSGRVETQYF. CDR3 DNA, as far as it was read: TGTGCCAGCAGCCCGAGCGGGAGGGTAGAGACC.

This clone was counted ten times or more. Sequencing ends 3 residues short of the CDR3 end; the germline J gene provides the rest. V and J are TRBV29-1 and TRBJ1-2, with D perhaps TRBD1 (5 bases). Germline V gives CDR1 SQVTM, CDR2 ANQGSEA. This CDR3 has 12 amino acids. Incomplete CDR3 DNA: TGCAGCGCCAGGGTCCATCGTGGCGGC. Amino acids: CSARVHRGG. The full CDR3 is CSARVHRGGYTF. The whole variable domain, filled in from reference TRBV29-1 and TRBJ1-2, reads SAVISQKPSRDICQRGTSLTIQCQVDSQVTMMFWYRQQPGQSLTLIATANQGSEATYESGFVIDKFPISRPNLTFSTLTVSNMSPEDSSIYLCSARVHRGGYTFGSGTRLTVV.

This clone was detected many times. The CDR3 extends 3 residues past the end of the read, so its final part is completed from the germline J gene. The chain combines TRBV18 with TRBJ1-3, with 9 bases matching TRBD1. V shed 4 bases and J 1 base; nucleotides not matched to a gene: 5. This CDR3 spans 16 amino acids. Germline V gene lookup returns CDR1 KGHSH and CDR2 LQKENI. The sequenced CDR3 bases are TGTGCCAGCTCACGCGGACAGGGGAGTTCTGGAAACACC. It yields the protein CASSRGQGSSGNT. Given in full, the CDR3 is CASSRGQGSSGNTIYF.

Concerning this clone itself: The read terminates 3 residues ahead of where the CDR3 ends, so the germline J gene completes it. This rearrangement joins TRBV18 to TRBJ2-1, with 10 bases lining up with TRBD2. Germline CDR1 and CDR2: KGHSH and LQKENI. V lost 4 bases, J lost 5 bases, and 2 bases stayed unmatched. This CDR3 is 14 amino acids long. CDR3 amino acids: CASSRTSGDNEQFF. Incomplete CDR3 DNA: TGTGCCAGCTCACGGACTAGCGGTGACAATGAG.

This clone showed up many times. The sequenced fragment ends 3 residues before the CDR3 boundary, so the rest is inferred from the germline J gene. V gene TRBV7-8 combines with J gene TRBJ2-5; D not certain. The germline V and J ends were trimmed by 5 bases and 3 bases, with 10 bases remaining between them. Looked up from germline, CDR1 is SGHVS and CDR2 is FQNEAQ. The CDR3 covers 13 residues. The CDR3 DNA, read in part, is TGTGCCAGCAGCATGCGGCCAGAAGAGACC. It yields the protein CASSMRPEET. The full CDR3 is CASSMRPEETQYF.

This clone appeared many times. The CDR3 end lies 3 residues beyond the end of the read and is filled in from the germline J gene. This chain uses TRBV20-1 with TRBJ1-4, with D possibly matching TRBD1 (5 bases). This CDR3 comprises 13 residues. The V and J ends lost 6 bases and 0 bases respectively, with 8 bases between them. Germline V gene sequence: CDR1 DFQATT, CDR2 SNEGSKA (reference sequence). The CDR3 sequence is CSAGATTNEKLFF. The part of the CDR3 DNA that was read is TGCAGTGCAGGGGCTACAACTAATGAAAAA.

This clone was observed at least ten times. The CDR3 extends 3 residues past the end of the read, so its final part is completed from the germline J gene. The J gene is TRBJ2-6, the V gene TRBV19; 10 nucleotides align to TRBD1. V lost 3 bases and J lost 1; bases outside the gene matches: 12. CDR1 LNHDA and CDR2 SQIVND come from the germline V gene (reference sequence). CDR3 length: 20 residues. The CDR3 here is CASSMRAPGQGLSGANVLTF. The DNA read from the CDR3 is TGTGCCAGTAGTATGCGAGCCCCGGGACAGGGGTTATCTGGGGCCAACGTC.

This clone was observed many times. The read finishes 3 residues shy of the CDR3 end, and the germline J gene is used to complete it. The rearrangement joins TRBV23-1 to TRBJ2-5; 7 nucleotides line up with TRBD2. Being an ORF, TRBV23-1 has a function that is uncertain. Trimming removed 6 bases from V and 3 bases from J; junction bases left unmatched: 7. The CDR3 contains 14 residues. CDR3 residues: CASRGRREKETQYF. The CDR3 bases that were read are TGCGCCAGCAGAGGTAGGCGGGAGAAAGAGACC.

This clone has ten or more counts. The read halts 3 residues ahead of the CDR3 end, with the missing end drawn from the germline J gene. This chain joins TRBV30 and TRBJ1-5; a possible D gene is TRBD1 (5 bases). Germline CDR1 is GTSNPN and CDR2 is SVGIG (reference sequence). Trimming pared 0 bases from V and 7 bases from J, leaving 10 bases between. This CDR3 has 13 residues. CDR3 bases read: TGTGCCTGGAGTGTGGGGCCTGGGCAGCCC. This translates into CAWSVGPGQP. The entire CDR3 protein is CAWSVGPGQPQHF.

This clone has ten or more counts. The observed sequence ends 3 residues before the CDR3 terminus, with the missing tail filled in from the germline J gene. This sequence joins TRBV4-2 and TRBJ2-7, with 9 bases matching TRBD2. CDR1 is LGHNA and CDR2 is YNFKEQ in the germline V gene. The CDR3 has 17 residues. V lost 0 bases and J lost 3; bases outside the gene matches: 9. CDR3 DNA (partial): TGTGCCAGCAGCCAAGAAACGAGTCATAGCGGGAGCTACGAG. It codes for CASSQETSHSGSYE. The whole CDR3 sequence reads CASSQETSHSGSYEQYF.

With respect to this clone: The read ends 3 residues shy of where the CDR3 ends; the end is completed using the germline J gene. The chain uses TRBV11-1 and TRBJ2-7; perhaps TRBD2 as D (5 bases). V gave up 5 bases and J gave up 5 bases, with 19 bases separating them. The CDR3 contains 15 residues. Germline V gene sequence: CDR1 SGHAT, CDR2 FQDESV (reference sequence). This CDR3 is CASSPDYLLRNEQYF. The sequenced part of the CDR3 DNA is TGTGCCAGCAGCCCCGACTATCTCCTAAGGAACGAG.

This clone has at least ten counts. The CDR3 DNA, read in part, is TGTGCCAGCAGCTTAGGGACTAGCGGGAGGAATGAG. Amino acids: CASSLGTSGRNE. The entire CDR3 is CASSLGTSGRNEQFF. The J gene is TRBJ2-1, the V gene TRBV7-6, with 14 bases aligning to TRBD2. The read falls 3 residues short of the CDR3 end, and the missing part is taken from the germline J gene. Per germline, CDR1 SGHVS and CDR2 FNYEAQ. V shed 1 base and J 7 bases; nucleotides not matched to a gene: 0. This CDR3 has 15 residues.

This clone was seen ten or more times. Coverage ceases 3 residues before the CDR3 finishes, and the germline J gene fills in the end. This CDR3 is also generated by other DNA sequences in the sample. The chain carries TRBV20-1 and TRBJ2-2, with 14 bases fitting TRBD2. The CDR3 totals 15 residues. Germline lookup yields CDR1 DFQATT and CDR2 SNEGSKA (reference sequence). V shed 6 bases and J 6 bases; nucleotides not matched to a gene: 6. The CDR3 bases that were read are TGCAGTGCACCGACTAGCGGGAGGGCCGCCGGGGAG. Amino acids: CSAPTSGRAAGE. The whole CDR3 sequence reads CSAPTSGRAAGELFF.